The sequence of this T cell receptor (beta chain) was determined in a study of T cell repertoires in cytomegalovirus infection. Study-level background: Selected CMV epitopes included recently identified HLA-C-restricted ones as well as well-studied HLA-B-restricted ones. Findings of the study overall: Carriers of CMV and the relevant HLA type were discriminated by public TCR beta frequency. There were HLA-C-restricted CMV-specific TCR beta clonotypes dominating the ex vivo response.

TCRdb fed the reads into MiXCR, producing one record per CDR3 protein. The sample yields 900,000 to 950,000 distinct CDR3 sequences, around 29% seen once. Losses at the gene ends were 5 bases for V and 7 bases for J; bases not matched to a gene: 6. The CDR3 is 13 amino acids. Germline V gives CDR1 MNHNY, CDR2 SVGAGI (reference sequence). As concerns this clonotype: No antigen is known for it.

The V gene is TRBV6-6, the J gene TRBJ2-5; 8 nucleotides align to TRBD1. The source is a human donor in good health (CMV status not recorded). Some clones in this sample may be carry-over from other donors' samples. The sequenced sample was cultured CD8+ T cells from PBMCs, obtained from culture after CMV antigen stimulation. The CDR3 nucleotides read TGTGCCAGCAGTGTTCAGGGGGCCGGGACCCAGTACTTC. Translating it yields CASSVQGAGTQYF.